These 8 T cell receptor beta chains were sequenced from one sample in a study of Graves' ophthalmopathy and Graves' hyperthyroidism. Using RNA transcripts, the TCR beta CDR3 regions were amplified. The library came from an HTBI-primed first-round RT-PCR and a second-round multiplex PCR. TCRdb reanalysed the multiplex PCR reads using MiXCR and keeps one entry per CDR3 protein. The sample comprises over a million distinct CDR3 sequences, about two fifths of which are singletons, and over 8.5% rests with the top ten. The sequenced sample consisted of peripheral blood or thyroid tissue (not recorded which). These receptors were collected from an adult man with Graves' hyperthyroidism.

The V gene is TRBV7-7, the J gene TRBJ2-7; D is possibly TRBD1 (6 bases). Germline V lookup: CDR1 SSHAT, CDR2 FNYEAQ (reference sequence). Trimming cost V 6 bases and J 4 bases, with 19 bases left between them. This CDR3 contains 15 residues. The chain's CDR3 is CASSSTRTVKYEQYF. The CDR3 DNA is TGTGCCAGCAGTTCGACAAGGACAGTTAAATACGAGCAGTACTTC.

This chain connects TRBV4-1 to TRBJ2-7; 13 bases are a match to TRBD2. The J segment lost 5 bases and the V segment lost 1 base, leaving 8 bases of the junction unmatched. There are 17 residues in the CDR3. Per germline, CDR1 MGHRA and CDR2 YSYEKL. CDR3: CASSQGTSGGTGHEQYF. CDR3 coding DNA: TGCGCCAGCAGCCAAGGGACTAGCGGGGGAACCGGGCACGAGCAGTACTTC.

This clonotype was recorded a few times. The CDR3 sequence: CASSFIGSSYNSPLHF. DNA of the CDR3: TGTGCCAGCAGCTTCATTGGAAGCTCCTATAATTCACCCCTCCACTTT. The V call is TRBV5-6, the J call TRBJ1-6, with D unresolved. Germline CDR1 is SGHDT and CDR2 is YYEEEE. V was clipped by 2 bases and J by 0 bases, with 9 bases between them. The CDR3 consists of 16 residues.

The table lists this clonotype with a few counts. J is TRBJ2-2 and V is TRBV9; no clear D. The CDR3 consists of 14 residues. Germline CDR1 and CDR2: SGDLS and YYNGEE. V lost 0 bases and J lost 6, with 9 bases in between. CDR3 DNA: TGTGCCAGCAGCGTAGAAGTAGAATCCGGGGAGCTGTTTTTT. Protein product: CASSVEVESGELFF.

V and J are TRBV29-1 and TRBJ2-7; D possibly uses TRBD1 or TRBD2 (5 bases each). This CDR3 comprises 11 residues. The V end was cut by 7 bases, the J end by 4 bases, with 11 bases between. Per the germline V gene, CDR1 is SQVTM and CDR2 is ANQGSEA. The CDR3 spells CSAGAAYEQYF. Here the CDR3 DNA reads TGCAGCGCCGGGGCAGCTTACGAGCAGTACTTC.

The chain is built from TRBV6-2 or TRBV6-3 and TRBJ2-5; D not resolved. From germline, CDR1 is MNHEY and CDR2 SVGEGT. The CDR3 has 12 amino acids. Trimming left V 7 bases short and J 1 base short, with 7 bases between. CDR3 nucleotides: TGTGCCAGCACCAAGCTCCAAGAGACCCAGTACTTC. This codes for CASTKLQETQYF.

This clonotype was counted at least ten times. The chain has TRBV29-1 and TRBJ2-7, with 10 bases lining up with TRBD1. Germline trimming cut 8 bases from V and 3 bases from J; bases unmatched to any gene: 4. CDR3 size: 12 residues. Germline loops: CDR1 SQVTM, CDR2 ANQGSEA. The DNA of the CDR3 is TGCAGCTTTAGGGACAGGGGCTACGAGCAGTACTTC. This encodes CSFRDRGYEQYF.

This clonotype was counted a few times. This CDR3 is CASSQDSDRENTEAFF. The CDR3 DNA reads as TGCGCCAGCAGCCAAGATAGTGACAGGGAGAACACTGAAGCTTTCTTT. The chain uses TRBV4-3 and TRBJ1-1; 7 positions match TRBD1. CDR1 is LGHNA and CDR2 is YSLEER in the germline V gene. This CDR3 is 16 amino acids long. Losses at the gene ends were 0 bases for V and 1 base for J; bases not matched to a gene: 5.